The clone carrying this T cell receptor (beta chain) occurred many times. Its antigen is as yet unknown. These data come from a study of blood T cells in healthy people across ages. The study's findings and limits: The authors considered diversity estimates from one million T cells to be underestimates. Long-lived donors carried more naive CD4+ cells and greater diversity than aged donors.

Alongside a J-beta primer mix, a sample-barcoded 5' primer served in a second PCR lasting roughly 7 to 11 cycles. A template-switch adaptor that had 12 random nucleotides put a tag on each cDNA molecule. From the 5' RACE reads, TCRdb called clonotypes with MiXCR, one entry per CDR3 protein. The sample contains just under 900,000 distinct CDR3 sequences, 29% of which appear only once. Each sample provided at least 5.5 micrograms of extracted total RNA. The V gene's germline CDR1 is DFQATT and CDR2 SNEGSKA (reference sequence). There are 14 residues in the CDR3. With V trimmed by 6 bases and J by 2 bases, 4 bases remained unmatched.

Sequenced material: blood. The V call is TRBV20-1, the J call TRBJ2-6; 7 nucleotides align to TRBD1. The clonotype was recovered from a woman of 80 years or more in good health. The CDR3 is CSATDRAGANVLTF. As DNA, the CDR3 is TGCAGTGCAACCGACAGGGCTGGGGCCAACGTCCTGACTTTC.